The 8 T cell receptor beta chains below come from one sample, sequenced in a study of blood T cell repertoires in COVID-19. The data were produced by immunoSEQ multiplex PCR, yet TCRdb's version contains in-frame clones alone and is incomplete. The sample holds 150,000 to 180,000 clones, roughly 78% seen once. Sequenced: peripheral blood. Receptors were obtained from an elderly man with acute or convalescent COVID-19.

Only a few counts were recorded for this clone. The chain has TRBV19 and TRBJ1-2; the match to TRBD1 covers 8 bases. CDR1 is LNHDA and CDR2 is SQIVND in the germline V gene (reference sequence). This CDR3 spans 13 amino acids. Trimming took 1 base from V and 8 from J; bases not matched to a gene: 3. The CDR3 DNA follows: TGTGCCAGTAGTATAGCGGCAGGGGGCGGCTACACCTTC. This gives the protein CASSIAAGGGYTF.

The J gene is TRBJ1-1, the V gene TRBV28; unclear D gene. V dropped 6 bases and J dropped 8 bases, with 13 bases sitting between them. The CDR3 extends over 12 amino acids. Germline V gives CDR1 MDHEN, CDR2 SYDVKM. CDR3 nucleotides: TGTGCCAGCAGCACGACTGTTGTAGAAGCTTTCTTT. Encoded protein: CASSTTVVEAFF.

The chain joins TRBV24-1 to TRBJ2-7, with 10 nucleotides matching TRBD2. Trimming at V came to 0 bases and at J to 0 bases, leaving 10 bases not matched to a gene. There are 19 residues in the CDR3. Germline CDR1 reads KGHDR; CDR2 reads SFDVKD. Here the CDR3 DNA reads TGTGCCACCAGTGATTTGCTCCCTAGCGGGGGAGTCCGCTCCTACGAGCAGTACTTC. Encoded protein: CATSDLLPSGGVRSYEQYF.

The chain is built from TRBV7-2 and TRBJ1-5, with a weak D call TRBD1 (6 bases). V lost 5 bases, J lost 6 bases, and 14 bases lay in between. The germline V gene encodes CDR1 SGHTA and CDR2 FQGNSA. The CDR3 spans 14 residues. The CDR3, as DNA: TGTGCCAGCAGCGAAAACAGGGTTCTTCAGCCCCAGCATTTT. Residues: CASSENRVLQPQHF.

The V and J genes are TRBV5-6 and TRBJ2-4; TRBD1 aligns across 9 bases. This CDR3 has 14 residues. V lost 0 bases to trimming and J lost 7 bases; unmatched junction nucleotides: 2. Germline values: CDR1 SGHDT, CDR2 YYEEEE. The CDR3 sequence is CASSLVTGGNIQYF. The CDR3 coding sequence is TGTGCCAGCAGCTTGGTGACAGGGGGGAACATTCAGTACTTC.

The rearrangement uses TRBV7-9 and TRBJ2-1, with 7 positions matching TRBD1. Germline V gene sequence: CDR1 SEHNR, CDR2 FQNEAQ (reference sequence). The CDR3 consists of 15 residues. The trim removed 1 base at V and 4 bases at J, leaving 4 bases unmatched. The CDR3 sequence is CASSLEGGVYNEQFF. The CDR3 DNA reads TGTGCCAGCAGCTTAGAAGGGGGCGTATACAATGAGCAGTTCTTC.

For the CDR3, the DNA is TGTGCCAGCAGCCCTCGACCCGGGACAGGGGGCACAGATACGCAGTATTTT. Protein product: CASSPRPGTGGTDTQYF. The chain recombines TRBV9 with TRBJ2-3, with 10 bases that match TRBD1. This CDR3 has 17 residues. Germline CDR1 reads SGDLS; CDR2 reads YYNGEE. The V gene end was trimmed by 4 bases and the J gene end by 1 base; junction bases not matched to a gene: 9.

This sequence joins TRBV6-5 and TRBJ2-2; no clear D. This CDR3 is built from 12 residues. Germline V gene lookup returns CDR1 MNHEY and CDR2 SVGAGI. V was cut by 5 bases and J by 6 bases, with 7 bases left in between. The CDR3: CASSPLSGELFF. The CDR3 DNA reads TGTGCCAGCAGTCCCCTTTCCGGGGAGCTGTTTTTT.